These T cell receptor beta chains were read from a single sample in a study of human T cells and chemical hapten exposure. TCRdb re-called the RACE reads through MiXCR, storing one row per CDR3 protein. Among about 350,000 distinct CDR3 sequences, 4.5% to 5.5% were seen once, and the ten largest hold around 8%. The input for sequencing was whole blood, taken in connection with sensitization to the hapten diphenylcyclopropenone (DPC). The receptors stem from a woman in her late teens or twenties with alopecia areata. Some clones in this sample may be carry-over from other donors' samples. Both conserved end residues are part of each CDR3. The order of the fields is V gene, J gene, D gene, clone size, CDR3 length, CDR3 protein, CDR3 DNA. A D gene is named only where the DNA matches it firmly. Clone sizes are given selectively: once, few, many, or a class where the clone is expanded.

v_gene: TRBV12-3/TRBV12-4
j_gene: TRBJ2-3
d_gene: TRBD1
abundance: many
len: 15
CDR3aa: CASIRTGATTDTQYF
CDR3nt: TGTGCCAGCATCCGGACAGGGGCGACCACAGATACGCAGTATTTT

v_gene: TRBV12-3/TRBV12-4
j_gene: TRBJ2-1
d_gene: TRBD1
abundance: many
len: 16
CDR3aa: CASSRTTGTGDNEQFF
CDR3nt: TGTGCCAGCAGTCGAACAACCGGGACAGGAGACAATGAGCAGTTCTTC

v_gene: TRBV6-5
j_gene: TRBJ1-2
d_gene: TRBD1
abundance: many
len: 13
CDR3aa: CASGDRGSYGYTF
CDR3nt: TGTGCCAGTGGGGACAGGGGGTCCTATGGCTACACCTTC

v_gene: TRBV19
j_gene: TRBJ2-3
d_gene: TRBD1
abundance: few
len: 15
CDR3aa: CASCSDRDCTDTQYF
CDR3nt: TGTGCCAGTTGTTCCGACAGGGATTGCACAGATACGCAGTATTTT

v_gene: TRBV6-5
j_gene: TRBJ2-2
d_gene: TRBD2
abundance: few
len: 17
CDR3aa: CASSPGTSYKNTGELFF
CDR3nt: TGTGCCAGCAGCCCCGGGACTAGCTATAAGAACACCGGGGAGCTGTTTTTT

v_gene: TRBV2
j_gene: TRBJ2-1
d_gene: .
abundance: .
len: 12
CDR3aa: CASSRLNNEQFF
CDR3nt: TGTGCCAGCAGTCGACTAAACAATGAGCAGTTCTTC

v_gene: TRBV4-2
j_gene: TRBJ2-1
d_gene: .
abundance: few
len: 16
CDR3aa: CASSQGVGISNNEQFF
CDR3nt: TGTGCCAGCAGCCAAGGGGTGGGAATAAGTAACAATGAGCAGTTCTTC

v_gene: TRBV5-1
j_gene: TRBJ1-1
d_gene: TRBD1
abundance: many
len: 15
CDR3aa: CASSIETGSNTEAFF
CDR3nt: TGCGCCAGCAGCATAGAGACAGGGAGCAACACTGAAGCTTTCTTT

v_gene: TRBV13
j_gene: TRBJ2-1
d_gene: .
abundance: many
len: 17
CDR3aa: CASSSLTGGTEYNEQFF
CDR3nt: TGTGCCAGCAGCTCATTAACGGGGGGGACAGAATACAATGAGCAGTTCTTC

v_gene: TRBV2
j_gene: TRBJ1-4
d_gene: .
abundance: .
len: 14
CDR3aa: CASSEASRVEKLFF
CDR3nt: TGTGCCAGCAGTGAAGCCTCCAGGGTTGAAAAACTGTTTTTT

v_gene: TRBV6-5
j_gene: TRBJ2-5
d_gene: .
abundance: many
len: 15
CDR3aa: CASSSREQKRETQYF
CDR3nt: TGTGCCAGCAGTTCTAGAGAACAGAAGCGAGAGACCCAGTACTTC

v_gene: TRBV29-1
j_gene: TRBJ1-2
d_gene: .
abundance: few
len: 12
CDR3aa: CSVARVAYGYTF
CDR3nt: TGCAGCGTCGCGAGGGTTGCCTATGGCTACACCTTC

v_gene: TRBV6-5
j_gene: TRBJ1-4
d_gene: .
abundance: few
len: 14
CDR3aa: CASSPTYGDEKLFF
CDR3nt: TGTGCCAGCAGTCCGACGTACGGGGATGAAAAACTGTTTTTT

v_gene: TRBV25-1
j_gene: TRBJ2-5
d_gene: .
abundance: few
len: 15
CDR3aa: CASSDRKGAGETQYF
CDR3nt: TGTGCCAGCAGTGATAGGAAGGGAGCCGGAGAGACCCAGTACTTC

v_gene: TRBV10-3
j_gene: TRBJ1-1
d_gene: .
abundance: many
len: 12
CDR3aa: CAISLGDTEAFF
CDR3nt: TGTGCCATCAGTCTAGGGGACACTGAAGCTTTCTTT

v_gene: TRBV7-2
j_gene: TRBJ1-5
d_gene: .
abundance: many
len: 12
CDR3aa: CASSLEHQPQHF
CDR3nt: TGTGCCAGCAGCTTAGAACATCAGCCCCAGCATTTT

v_gene: TRBV29-1
j_gene: TRBJ1-5
d_gene: .
abundance: .
len: 12
CDR3aa: CSVRDGNQPQHF
CDR3nt: TGCAGCGTCAGGGATGGCAATCAGCCCCAGCATTTT

v_gene: TRBV6-5
j_gene: TRBJ2-7
d_gene: .
abundance: few
len: 17
CDR3aa: CASSSMSQGSRGSEQYF
CDR3nt: TGTGCCAGCAGTTCCATGTCTCAGGGGTCTCGCGGTTCCGAGCAGTACTTC

v_gene: TRBV5-1
j_gene: TRBJ1-2
d_gene: TRBD1
abundance: .
len: 15
CDR3aa: CASSPQPTGGDGYTF
CDR3nt: TGCGCCAGCAGCCCCCAACCGACAGGGGGCGATGGCTACACCTTC

v_gene: TRBV6-5
j_gene: TRBJ1-2
d_gene: .
abundance: many
len: 19
CDR3aa: CASSYLDIGDLTGDYGYTF
CDR3nt: TGTGCCAGCAGTTACTTAGATATAGGGGACCTGACGGGGGACTATGGCTACACCTTC

v_gene: TRBV7-9
j_gene: TRBJ2-1
d_gene: .
abundance: .
len: 14
CDR3aa: CASSLRTGANEQFF
CDR3nt: TGTGCCAGCAGCTTAAGGACGGGAGCCAATGAGCAGTTCTTC

v_gene: TRBV4-3
j_gene: TRBJ1-3
d_gene: .
abundance: few
len: 16
CDR3aa: CASSQILGDSGNTIYF
CDR3nt: TGCGCCAGCAGCCAGATCTTAGGGGATTCTGGAAACACCATATATTTT

v_gene: TRBV5-5
j_gene: TRBJ2-3
d_gene: TRBD2
abundance: few
len: 15
CDR3aa: CASSLVGGGMDTQYF
CDR3nt: TGTGCCAGCAGCTTGGTTGGCGGGGGGATGGATACGCAGTATTTT

v_gene: TRBV27
j_gene: TRBJ2-5
d_gene: .
abundance: .
len: 15
CDR3aa: CASSLGPGVVETQYF
CDR3nt: TGTGCCAGCAGTTTAGGGCCGGGGGTAGTAGAGACCCAGTACTTC

v_gene: TRBV29-1
j_gene: TRBJ1-1
d_gene: .
abundance: .
len: 12
CDR3aa: CSVRQVNTEAFF
CDR3nt: TGCAGCGTACGTCAGGTGAACACTGAAGCTTTCTTT

v_gene: TRBV6-2/TRBV6-3
j_gene: TRBJ1-1
d_gene: .
abundance: many
len: 13
CDR3aa: CASSYELNTEAFF
CDR3nt: TGTGCCAGCAGTTACGAACTGAACACTGAAGCTTTCTTT

v_gene: TRBV14
j_gene: TRBJ2-3
d_gene: .
abundance: .
len: 15
CDR3aa: CASSQLIAGTDTQYF
CDR3nt: TGTGCCAGCAGCCAGCTAATAGCGGGCACAGATACGCAGTATTTT

v_gene: TRBV4-1
j_gene: TRBJ2-6
d_gene: TRBD2
abundance: .
len: 18
CDR3aa: CASSPTSGGAAGANVLTF
CDR3nt: TGCGCCAGCAGCCCGACTAGCGGGGGGGCAGCTGGGGCCAACGTCCTGACTTTC

v_gene: TRBV28
j_gene: TRBJ2-3
d_gene: .
abundance: .
len: 11
CDR3aa: CASKGADTQYF
CDR3nt: TGTGCCAGCAAGGGGGCAGATACGCAGTATTTT

v_gene: TRBV20-1
j_gene: TRBJ2-1
d_gene: TRBD2
abundance: .
len: 16
CDR3aa: CSARDSLAGGRNEQFF
CDR3nt: TGCAGTGCTAGAGATTCGCTAGCGGGGGGCCGCAATGAGCAGTTCTTC

v_gene: TRBV15
j_gene: TRBJ2-7
d_gene: .
abundance: many
len: 16
CDR3aa: CATSRDGLYGPYEQYF
CDR3nt: TGTGCCACCAGCAGAGATGGTTTGTACGGACCCTACGAGCAGTACTTC

v_gene: TRBV15
j_gene: TRBJ1-5
d_gene: TRBD1
abundance: few
len: 17
CDR3aa: CATSRGQGSYSNQPQHF
CDR3nt: TGTGCCACCAGCAGAGGACAGGGAAGCTATAGCAATCAGCCCCAGCATTTT

v_gene: TRBV29-1
j_gene: TRBJ1-3
d_gene: .
abundance: few
len: 15
CDR3aa: CSVSSGTTSGNTIYF
CDR3nt: TGCAGCGTCTCATCCGGGACCACCTCTGGAAACACCATATATTTT

v_gene: TRBV7-2
j_gene: TRBJ2-2
d_gene: .
abundance: many
len: 15
CDR3aa: CASSPPPENTGELFF
CDR3nt: TGTGCCAGCAGCCCCCCACCGGAGAACACCGGGGAGCTGTTTTTT

v_gene: TRBV6-2/TRBV6-3
j_gene: TRBJ1-4
d_gene: .
abundance: many
len: 15
CDR3aa: CASSSWTAENEKLFF
CDR3nt: TGTGCCAGCAGTTCCTGGACAGCCGAGAATGAAAAACTGTTTTTT

v_gene: TRBV7-2
j_gene: TRBJ1-5
d_gene: TRBD1
abundance: many
len: 14
CDR3aa: CASSSDRGTQPQHF
CDR3nt: TGTGCCAGCAGCTCCGACAGGGGCACTCAGCCCCAGCATTTT

v_gene: TRBV10-3
j_gene: TRBJ2-1
d_gene: .
abundance: few
len: 14
CDR3aa: CAIRPSGDKWEQFF
CDR3nt: TGTGCCATCCGCCCATCGGGGGACAAATGGGAGCAGTTCTTC

v_gene: TRBV4-1
j_gene: TRBJ1-6
d_gene: .
abundance: many
len: 15
CDR3aa: CASSQEGHNNSPLHF
CDR3nt: TGCGCCAGCAGCCAAGAGGGACATAATAATTCACCCCTCCACTTT

v_gene: TRBV7-9
j_gene: TRBJ2-7
d_gene: .
abundance: few
len: 15
CDR3aa: CASSPHDSGSYEQYF
CDR3nt: TGTGCCAGCAGCCCCCACGACAGTGGATCCTACGAGCAGTACTTC

v_gene: TRBV5-1
j_gene: TRBJ2-7
d_gene: TRBD1
abundance: few
len: 15
CDR3aa: CASSPGQISTYEQYF
CDR3nt: TGCGCCAGCAGCCCGGGACAGATATCAACCTACGAGCAGTACTTC

v_gene: TRBV7-9
j_gene: TRBJ1-1
d_gene: TRBD1
abundance: .
len: 14
CDR3aa: CASSLEDRRAEAFF
CDR3nt: TGTGCCAGCAGCTTAGAGGACAGGAGAGCTGAAGCTTTCTTT

v_gene: TRBV12-3/TRBV12-4
j_gene: TRBJ2-7
d_gene: .
abundance: many
len: 14
CDR3aa: CASSLAGGSYEQYF
CDR3nt: TGTGCCAGCAGTTTAGCAGGGGGCTCCTACGAGCAGTACTTC

v_gene: TRBV6-6
j_gene: TRBJ1-1
d_gene: TRBD1
abundance: many
len: 15
CDR3aa: CASSSVGQMNTEAFF
CDR3nt: TGTGCCAGCAGTTCTGTGGGACAGATGAACACTGAAGCTTTCTTT

v_gene: TRBV5-4
j_gene: TRBJ2-3
d_gene: TRBD2
abundance: .
len: 17
CDR3aa: CASSRKTSGTGTDTQYF
CDR3nt: TGTGCCAGCAGCCGTAAGACTAGCGGGACCGGCACAGATACGCAGTATTTT

v_gene: TRBV4-2
j_gene: TRBJ2-1
d_gene: TRBD1
abundance: .
len: 16
CDR3aa: CASSQDQGEEYNEQFF
CDR3nt: TGTGCCAGCAGCCAAGATCAGGGGGAAGAGTACAATGAGCAGTTCTTC

v_gene: TRBV4-3
j_gene: TRBJ2-3
d_gene: .
abundance: few
len: 15
CDR3aa: CASSQDGIEADTQYF
CDR3nt: TGCGCCAGCAGCCAAGATGGGATAGAAGCAGATACGCAGTATTTT

v_gene: TRBV20-1
j_gene: TRBJ1-4
d_gene: .
abundance: many
len: 12
CDR3aa: CSARGGGEKLFF
CDR3nt: TGCAGTGCTAGAGGGGGCGGGGAAAAACTGTTTTTT

v_gene: TRBV5-1
j_gene: TRBJ2-1
d_gene: .
abundance: few
len: 16
CDR3aa: CASRGGIRDWDNEQFF
CDR3nt: TGCGCCAGCAGAGGGGGAATACGGGACTGGGACAATGAGCAGTTCTTC

v_gene: TRBV4-1
j_gene: TRBJ2-4
d_gene: .
abundance: many
len: 17
CDR3aa: CASSQVVIRQGKNIQYF
CDR3nt: TGCGCCAGCAGCCAAGTGGTAATCCGCCAGGGCAAAAACATTCAGTACTTC

v_gene: TRBV12-3/TRBV12-4
j_gene: TRBJ1-3
d_gene: .
abundance: many
len: 13
CDR3aa: CASSLVSGNTIYF
CDR3nt: TGTGCCAGCAGTTTAGTGAGTGGAAACACCATATATTTT

v_gene: TRBV19
j_gene: TRBJ1-5
d_gene: .
abundance: many
len: 14
CDR3aa: CASSMDRPVGPQHF
CDR3nt: TGTGCCAGTAGTATGGACAGACCGGTCGGGCCCCAGCATTTT